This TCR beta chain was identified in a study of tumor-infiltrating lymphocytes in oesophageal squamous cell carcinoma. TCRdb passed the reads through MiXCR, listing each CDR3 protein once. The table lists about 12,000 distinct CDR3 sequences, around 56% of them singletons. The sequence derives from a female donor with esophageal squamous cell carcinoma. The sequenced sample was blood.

The chain's CDR3 is CASSLYDGVGYGYTF. DNA for the CDR3: TGTGCCAGCAGCTTATACGATGGTGTGGGCTATGGCTACACCTTC. This rearrangement joins TRBV7-8 to TRBJ2-3; the D is unclear. The DNA end is a closer match to TRBJ1-2, so the J assignment may be wrong. The CDR3 sequence is 15 residues long. CDR1 SGHVS and CDR2 FQNEAQ come from the germline V gene.